This T cell receptor (beta chain) was identified during a study of early stage breast cancer tumors. Overall study results and limits: Tumor and normal breast were distinguished via blood comparison in about 90% of the 16 patients. Compared with adjacent normal breast, tumors showed about 2.5-fold denser, more clonal T cells. Enriched TCRB sequences shared across patients were mostly commonly generated sequences.

The protocol was immunoSEQ multiplex PCR, while the TCRdb copy is restricted to in-frame clones and leaves out a portion. The sample yields approximately 70,000 clones, 80% seen once. Points on this clone: Antigen: not known.

Germline CDR1 and CDR2: MDHEN and SYDVKM. The CDR3 sequence is 15 residues long. V dropped 2 bases and J dropped 1 base, with 9 bases sitting between them. The receptor was isolated from a person aged 35-55 years with breast cancer. The specimen was blood. This chain links TRBV28 with TRBJ1-5, with D perhaps TRBD1 (6 bases). CDR3 DNA: TGTGCCAGCAGTTTACACAGGGAGAGCAATCAGCCCCAGCATTTT. Its protein is CASSLHRESNQPQHF.